This T cell receptor beta chain stems from a study of blood T cell repertoires in COVID-19. About the study: Whether acute or convalescent, the COVID-19 samples came from the United States, Italy and Spain. PBMCs, B-cell-depleted T cells, or T cells provided the cDNA or gDNA that made up the material.

Clones were sequenced by immunoSEQ multiplex PCR, and TCRdb holds only the in-frame ones, with some missing. Of some 400,000 clones in the sample, approximately 89% were seen once. Germline trimming cut 3 bases from V and 4 bases from J; bases unmatched to any gene: 6. This CDR3 region has 15 residues. The V gene's germline CDR1 is SGHVS and CDR2 FQNEAQ. Cohorts were assigned according to the clinical history that participants reported. Cohort 3 recovery required two negative PCRs, clearance, or symptom resolution. Sequencing was carried out using PBMCs or T cells enriched from blood (not recorded which). The receptor was isolated from a woman in her thirties who had recovered from COVID-19. The J gene is TRBJ1-2, the V gene TRBV7-8, with 9 bases matching TRBD1. As DNA, the CDR3 is TGTGCCAGCAGCTTGGACAGGGGAGCCTCCTATGGCTACACCTTC. Its protein is CASSLDRGASYGYTF.